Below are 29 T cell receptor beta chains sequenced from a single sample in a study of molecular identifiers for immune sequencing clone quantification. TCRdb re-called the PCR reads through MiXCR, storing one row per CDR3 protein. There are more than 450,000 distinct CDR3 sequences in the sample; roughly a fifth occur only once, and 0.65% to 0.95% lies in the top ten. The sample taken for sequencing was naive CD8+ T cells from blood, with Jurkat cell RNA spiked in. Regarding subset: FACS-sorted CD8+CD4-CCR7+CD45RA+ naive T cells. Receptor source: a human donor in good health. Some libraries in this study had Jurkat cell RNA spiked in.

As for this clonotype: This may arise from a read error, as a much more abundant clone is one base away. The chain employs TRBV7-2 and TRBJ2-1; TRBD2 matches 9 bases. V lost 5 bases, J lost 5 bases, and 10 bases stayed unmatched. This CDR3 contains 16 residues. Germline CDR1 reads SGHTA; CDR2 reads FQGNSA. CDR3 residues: CASSPWAGGLDNEQFF. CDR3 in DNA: TGTGCCAGCAGCCCGTGGGCGGGGGGGCTCGACAATGAGCAGTTCTTC.

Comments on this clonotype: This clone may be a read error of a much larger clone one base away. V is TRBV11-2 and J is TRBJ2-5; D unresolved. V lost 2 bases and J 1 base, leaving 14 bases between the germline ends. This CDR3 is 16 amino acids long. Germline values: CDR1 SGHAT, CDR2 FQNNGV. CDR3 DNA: TGTGCCAGCAGCTTAACAGTCCCTGGGGTCCAAGAGACCCAGTACTTC. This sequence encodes CASSLTVPGVQETQYF.

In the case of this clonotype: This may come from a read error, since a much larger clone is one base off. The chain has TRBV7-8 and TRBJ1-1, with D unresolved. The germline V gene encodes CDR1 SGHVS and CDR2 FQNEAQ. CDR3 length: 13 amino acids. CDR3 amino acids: CASSLKRNTEALF. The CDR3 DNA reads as TGTGCCAGCAGCTTAAAACGGAACACTGAAGCTCTCTTT. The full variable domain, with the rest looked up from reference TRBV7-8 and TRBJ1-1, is GAGVSQSPRYKVAKRGQDVALRCDPISGHVSLFWYQQALGQGPEFLTYFQNEAQLDKSGLPSDRFFAERPEGSVSTLKIQRTQQEDSAVYLCASSLKRNTEALFGQGTRLTVV.

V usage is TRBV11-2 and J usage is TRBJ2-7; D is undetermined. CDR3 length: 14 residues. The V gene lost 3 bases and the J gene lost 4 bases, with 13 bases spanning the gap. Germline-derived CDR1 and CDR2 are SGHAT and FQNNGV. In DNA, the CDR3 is TGTGCCAGCAGCTTTCTCGGGTCTAGGTACGAGCAGTACTTC. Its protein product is CASSFLGSRYEQYF.

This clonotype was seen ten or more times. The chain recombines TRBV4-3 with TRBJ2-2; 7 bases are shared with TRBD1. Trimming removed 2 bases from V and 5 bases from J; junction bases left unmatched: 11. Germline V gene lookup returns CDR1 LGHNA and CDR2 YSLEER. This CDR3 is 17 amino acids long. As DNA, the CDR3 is TGCGCCAGCAGCCAACGAACCGGGACAGTGTTAACCGGGGAGCTGTTTTTT. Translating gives CASSQRTGTVLTGELFF.

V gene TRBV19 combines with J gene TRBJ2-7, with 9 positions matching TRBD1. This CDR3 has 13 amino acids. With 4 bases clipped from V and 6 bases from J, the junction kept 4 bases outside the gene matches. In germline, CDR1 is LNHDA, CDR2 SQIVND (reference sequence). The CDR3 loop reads CASSTRTGVEQYF. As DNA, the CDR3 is TGTGCCAGTAGTACCCGGACAGGGGTCGAGCAGTACTTC.

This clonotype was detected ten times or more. The CDR3 DNA sequence: TGTGCCAGCAGCCAATGGGGGGAAGGGCCGAGGGCTGAAGCTTTCTTT. Translating it yields CASSQWGEGPRAEAFF. The chain recombines TRBV16 with TRBJ1-1; D may be TRBD1 (5 bases). Germline loops: CDR1 KGHSY, CDR2 FQNENV. The CDR3 has 16 residues. V lost 1 base to trimming and J lost 6 bases, with 18 bases between them.

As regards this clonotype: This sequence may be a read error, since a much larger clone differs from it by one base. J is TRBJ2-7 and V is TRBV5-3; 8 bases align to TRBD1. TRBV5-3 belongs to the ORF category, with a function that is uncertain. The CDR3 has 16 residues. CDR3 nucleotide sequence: TGTGCCAGCAGCTGGGGGGAGGACAGGGCGTCCTACGAGCAGTACTTC. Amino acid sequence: CASSWGEDRASYEQYF.

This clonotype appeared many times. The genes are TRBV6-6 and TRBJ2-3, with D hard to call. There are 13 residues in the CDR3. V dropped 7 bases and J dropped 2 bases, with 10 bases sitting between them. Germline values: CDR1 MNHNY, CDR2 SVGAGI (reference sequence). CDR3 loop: CASNKRLTDTQYF. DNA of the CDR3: TGTGCCAGCAATAAGCGACTCACAGATACGCAGTATTTT.

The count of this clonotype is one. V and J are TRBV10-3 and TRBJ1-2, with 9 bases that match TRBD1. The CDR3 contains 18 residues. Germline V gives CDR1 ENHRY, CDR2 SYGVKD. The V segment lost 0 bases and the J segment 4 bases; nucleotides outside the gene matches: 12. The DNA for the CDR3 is TGTGCCATCAGTGAGTCGACACAGGGGGCGACTATTTTCTATGGCTACACCTTC. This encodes CAISESTQGATIFYGYTF.

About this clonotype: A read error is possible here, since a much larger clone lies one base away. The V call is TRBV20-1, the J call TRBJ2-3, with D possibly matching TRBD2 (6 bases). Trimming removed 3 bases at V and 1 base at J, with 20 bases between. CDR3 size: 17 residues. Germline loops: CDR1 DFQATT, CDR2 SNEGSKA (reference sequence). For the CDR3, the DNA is TGCAGTGCTAGGGACGCCGGCGGGACTCAACGCACAGATACGCAGTATTTT. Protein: CSARDAGGTQRTDTQYF.

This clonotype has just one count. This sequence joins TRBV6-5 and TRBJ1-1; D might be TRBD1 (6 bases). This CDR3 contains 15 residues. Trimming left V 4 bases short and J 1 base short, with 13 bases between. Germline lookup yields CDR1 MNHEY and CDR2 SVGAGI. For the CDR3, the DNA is TGTGCCAGCAGTTGCTTCCCGGACAGGAACACTGAAGCTTTCTTT. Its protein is CASSCFPDRNTEAFF.

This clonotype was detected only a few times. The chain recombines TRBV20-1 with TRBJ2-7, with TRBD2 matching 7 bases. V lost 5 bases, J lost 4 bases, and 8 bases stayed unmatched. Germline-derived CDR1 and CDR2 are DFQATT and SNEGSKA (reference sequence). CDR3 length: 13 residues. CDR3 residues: CSARERGYYEQYF. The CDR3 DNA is TGCAGTGCTCGGGAGCGGGGCTATTACGAGCAGTACTTC.

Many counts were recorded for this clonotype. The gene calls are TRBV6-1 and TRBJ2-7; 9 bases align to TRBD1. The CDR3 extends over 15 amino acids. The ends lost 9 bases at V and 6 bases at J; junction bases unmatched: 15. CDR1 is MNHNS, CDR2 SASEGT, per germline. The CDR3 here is CASTHRDRVLGEQYF. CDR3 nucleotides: TGTGCCAGTACACACCGGGACAGGGTTTTAGGCGAGCAGTACTTC.

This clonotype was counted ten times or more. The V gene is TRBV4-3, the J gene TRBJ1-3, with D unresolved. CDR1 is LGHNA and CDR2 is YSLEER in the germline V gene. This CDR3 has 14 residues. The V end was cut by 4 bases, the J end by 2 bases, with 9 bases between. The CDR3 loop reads CASSLAGTGNTIYF. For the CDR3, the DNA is TGCGCCAGCAGCCTAGCGGGGACTGGAAACACCATATATTTT.

The CDR3 loop is CSAAIDRYDYNEQFF. As DNA, the CDR3 is TGCAGTGCCGCGATCGACAGGTATGACTACAATGAGCAGTTCTTC. V gene TRBV20-1 combines with J gene TRBJ2-1; perhaps TRBD1 as D (6 bases). Germline loops: CDR1 DFQATT, CDR2 SNEGSKA (reference sequence). The CDR3 has 15 amino acids. Trimming took off 6 bases at V and 3 bases at J, with 18 bases between the two ends.

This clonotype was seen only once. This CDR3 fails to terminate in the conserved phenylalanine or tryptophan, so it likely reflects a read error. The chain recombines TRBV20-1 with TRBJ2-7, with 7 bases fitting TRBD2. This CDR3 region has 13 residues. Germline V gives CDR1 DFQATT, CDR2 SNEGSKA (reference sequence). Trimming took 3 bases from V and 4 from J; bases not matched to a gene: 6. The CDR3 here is CSASVREAYEQYL. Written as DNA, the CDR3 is TGCAGTGCTAGTGTCCGGGAGGCGTACGAGCAGTACCTC.

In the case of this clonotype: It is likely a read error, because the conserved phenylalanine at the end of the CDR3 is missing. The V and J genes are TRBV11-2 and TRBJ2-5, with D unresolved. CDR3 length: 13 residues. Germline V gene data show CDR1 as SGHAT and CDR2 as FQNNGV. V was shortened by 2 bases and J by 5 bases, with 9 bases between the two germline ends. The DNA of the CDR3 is TGTGCCAGCAGCTTAATCCCTGTCGAGACCCAGTACCTC. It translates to CASSLIPVETQYL.

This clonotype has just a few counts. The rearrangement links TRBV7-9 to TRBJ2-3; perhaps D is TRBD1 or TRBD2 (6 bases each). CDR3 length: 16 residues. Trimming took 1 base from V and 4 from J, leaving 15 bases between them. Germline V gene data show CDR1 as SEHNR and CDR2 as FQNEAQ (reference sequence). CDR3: CASSLGAGEAPDTQYF. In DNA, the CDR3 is TGTGCCAGCAGCTTAGGGGCAGGGGAGGCTCCAGATACGCAGTATTTT.

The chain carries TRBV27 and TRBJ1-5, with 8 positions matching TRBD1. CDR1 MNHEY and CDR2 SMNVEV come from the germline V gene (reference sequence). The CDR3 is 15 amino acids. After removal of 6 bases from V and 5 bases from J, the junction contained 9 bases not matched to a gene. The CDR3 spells CASREGTGGDQPQHF. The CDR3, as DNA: TGTGCCAGCAGGGAAGGGACAGGTGGCGATCAGCCCCAGCATTTT.

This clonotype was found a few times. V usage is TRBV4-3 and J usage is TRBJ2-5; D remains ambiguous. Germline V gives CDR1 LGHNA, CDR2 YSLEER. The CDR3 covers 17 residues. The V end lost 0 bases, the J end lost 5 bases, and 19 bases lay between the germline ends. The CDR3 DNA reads TGCGCCAGCAGCCAAGAACCCCTTATAAATGAGTGGGAGACCCAGTACTTC. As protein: CASSQEPLINEWETQYF.

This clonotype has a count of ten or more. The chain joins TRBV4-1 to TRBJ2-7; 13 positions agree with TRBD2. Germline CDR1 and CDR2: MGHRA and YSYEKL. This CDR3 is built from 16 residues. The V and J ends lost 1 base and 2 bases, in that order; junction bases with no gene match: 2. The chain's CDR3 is CASSQAGTSGAYEQYF. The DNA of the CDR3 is TGCGCCAGCAGCCAAGCAGGGACTAGCGGGGCCTACGAGCAGTACTTC.

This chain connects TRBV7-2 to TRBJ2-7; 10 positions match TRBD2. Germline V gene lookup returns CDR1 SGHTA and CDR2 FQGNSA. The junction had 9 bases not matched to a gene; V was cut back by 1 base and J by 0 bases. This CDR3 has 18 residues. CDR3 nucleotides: TGTGCCAGCAGCTTAGGGGGTTTAGCGGGGGGCTTCTCCTACGAGCAGTACTTC. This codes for CASSLGGLAGGFSYEQYF.

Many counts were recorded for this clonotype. CDR3 sequence reads: CASSFKGAVTDTQYF. The CDR3, as DNA: TGTGCCAGCAGCTTTAAAGGGGCGGTCACAGATACGCAGTATTTT. V and J are TRBV12-3 or TRBV12-4 and TRBJ2-3, with D tentatively TRBD1 (5 bases). Trimming stripped 6 bases from V and 2 bases from J, with 15 bases between. The CDR3 has 15 amino acids.

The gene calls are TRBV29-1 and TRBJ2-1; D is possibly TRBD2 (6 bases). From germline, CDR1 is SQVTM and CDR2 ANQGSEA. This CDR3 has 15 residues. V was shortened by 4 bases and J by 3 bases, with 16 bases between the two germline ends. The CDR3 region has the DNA TGCAGCGTTGTGGGGGAGGCGGTATACTACAATGAGCAGTTCTTC. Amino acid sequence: CSVVGEAVYYNEQFF.

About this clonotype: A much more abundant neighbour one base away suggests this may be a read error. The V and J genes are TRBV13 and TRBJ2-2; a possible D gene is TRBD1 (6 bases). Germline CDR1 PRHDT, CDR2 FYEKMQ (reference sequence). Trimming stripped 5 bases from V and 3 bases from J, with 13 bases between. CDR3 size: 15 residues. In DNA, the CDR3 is TGTGCCAGCAGCGCGGACAGAGCGGACACCGGGGAGCTGTTTTTT. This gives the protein CASSADRADTGELFF.

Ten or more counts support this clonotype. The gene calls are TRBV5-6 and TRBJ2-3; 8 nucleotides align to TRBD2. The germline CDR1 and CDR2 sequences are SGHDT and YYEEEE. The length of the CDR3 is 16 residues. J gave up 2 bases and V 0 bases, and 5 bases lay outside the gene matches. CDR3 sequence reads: CASSLVSSGLTDTQYF. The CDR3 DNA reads TGTGCCAGCAGCTTGGTGTCTAGCGGGCTCACAGATACGCAGTATTTT.

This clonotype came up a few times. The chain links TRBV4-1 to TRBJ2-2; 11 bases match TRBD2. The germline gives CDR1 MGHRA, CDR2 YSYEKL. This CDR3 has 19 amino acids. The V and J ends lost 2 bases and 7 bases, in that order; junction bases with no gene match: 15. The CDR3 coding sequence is TGCGCCAGCAGCCAACGCTACGGATTAGCGGGAGGGCCTGGCGGGGAGCTGTTTTTT. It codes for CASSQRYGLAGGPGGELFF.

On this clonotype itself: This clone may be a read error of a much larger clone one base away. CDR3 sequence: CASTQGTRSRNEQFF. CDR3 DNA sequence: TGTGCCAGCACCCAAGGGACTCGCTCTAGAAATGAGCAGTTCTTC. The V call is TRBV14, the J call TRBJ2-1; D perhaps matches TRBD2 (6 bases). The CDR3 has 15 residues. CDR1 and CDR2 from the germline V gene are SGHDN and FVKESK.